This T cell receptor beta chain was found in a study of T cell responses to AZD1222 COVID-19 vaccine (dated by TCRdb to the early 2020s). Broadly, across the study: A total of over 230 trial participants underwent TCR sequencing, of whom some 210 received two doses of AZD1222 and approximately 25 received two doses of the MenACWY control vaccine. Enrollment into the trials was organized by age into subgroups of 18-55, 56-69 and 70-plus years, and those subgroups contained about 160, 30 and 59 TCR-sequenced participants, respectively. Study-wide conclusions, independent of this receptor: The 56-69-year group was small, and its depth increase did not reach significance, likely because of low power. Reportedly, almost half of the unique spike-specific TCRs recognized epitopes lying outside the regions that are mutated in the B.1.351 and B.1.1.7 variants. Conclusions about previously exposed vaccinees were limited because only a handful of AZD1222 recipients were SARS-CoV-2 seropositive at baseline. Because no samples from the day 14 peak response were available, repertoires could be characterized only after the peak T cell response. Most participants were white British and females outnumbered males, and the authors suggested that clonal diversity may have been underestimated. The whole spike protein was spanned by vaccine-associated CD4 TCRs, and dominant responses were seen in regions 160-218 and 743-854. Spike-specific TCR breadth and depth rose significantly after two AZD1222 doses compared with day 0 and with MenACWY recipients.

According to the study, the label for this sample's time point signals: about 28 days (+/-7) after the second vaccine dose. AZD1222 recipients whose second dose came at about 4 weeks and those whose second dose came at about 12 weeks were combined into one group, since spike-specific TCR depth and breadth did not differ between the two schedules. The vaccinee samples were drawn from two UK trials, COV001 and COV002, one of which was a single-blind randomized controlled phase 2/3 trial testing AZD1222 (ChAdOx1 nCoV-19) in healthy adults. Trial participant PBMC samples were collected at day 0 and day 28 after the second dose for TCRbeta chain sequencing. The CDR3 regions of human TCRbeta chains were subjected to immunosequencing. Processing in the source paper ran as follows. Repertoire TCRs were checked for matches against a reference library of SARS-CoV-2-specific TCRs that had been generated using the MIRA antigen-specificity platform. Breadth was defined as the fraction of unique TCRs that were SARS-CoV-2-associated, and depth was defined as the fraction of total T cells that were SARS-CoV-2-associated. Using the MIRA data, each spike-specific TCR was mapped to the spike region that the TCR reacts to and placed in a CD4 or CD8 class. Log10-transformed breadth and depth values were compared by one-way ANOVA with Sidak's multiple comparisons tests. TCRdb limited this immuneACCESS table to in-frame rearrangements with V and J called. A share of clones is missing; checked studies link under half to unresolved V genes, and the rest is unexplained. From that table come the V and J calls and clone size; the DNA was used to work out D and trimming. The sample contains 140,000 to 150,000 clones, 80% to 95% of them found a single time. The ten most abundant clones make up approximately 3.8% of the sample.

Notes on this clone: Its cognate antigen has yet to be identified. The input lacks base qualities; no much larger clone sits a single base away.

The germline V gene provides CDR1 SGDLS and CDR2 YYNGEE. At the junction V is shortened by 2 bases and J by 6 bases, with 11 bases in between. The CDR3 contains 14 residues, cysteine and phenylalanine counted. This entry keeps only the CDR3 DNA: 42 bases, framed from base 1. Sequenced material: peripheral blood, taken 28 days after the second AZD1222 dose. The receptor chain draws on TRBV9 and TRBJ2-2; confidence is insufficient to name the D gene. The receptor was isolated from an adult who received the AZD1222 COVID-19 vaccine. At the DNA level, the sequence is TGTGCCAGCAGCGTCGACCTCGAGCCCGGGGAGCTGTTTTTT. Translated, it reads CASSVDLEPGELFF.